The clone carrying this TCR beta chain was detected many times. J was trimmed by 1 base and V by 7 bases; bases with no gene match: 1. The V gene's germline CDR1 is SQVTM and CDR2 ANQGSEA. This CDR3 comprises 12 residues. The sample is drawn from a study of tumor-infiltrating lymphocytes in primary liver carcinoma. Co-extraction of both nucleic acids (RNA and DNA) used roughly 19-33 mg of unsorted bulk tissue. Production of TCR beta cDNA used 400 to 650 ng total RNA together with a constant-region primer. Slightly modified ARM-PCR served as the procedure for the TCR beta libraries. These libraries came from three rounds of nested multiplex PCR. With TRBV1-TRBV30 forward primers and a C-beta reverse primer, the first two PCR rounds were run for roughly 10 cycles each. TCRdb re-called the multiplex PCR reads through MiXCR, storing one row per CDR3 protein. The sample records more than 100,000 distinct CDR3 sequences, roughly 70% being singletons.

The chain combines TRBV29-1 with TRBJ2-3, with 8 positions matching TRBD2. This sequence was found in a woman aged 60 to 75 with primary liver carcinoma and hepatitis B virus infection. Sequencing was performed on tumor-adjacent normal liver tissue. In DNA, the CDR3 is TGCAGCGCCGGGGGGGGCACAGATACGCAGTATTTT. Its translation is CSAGGGTDTQYF.